A single T cell receptor (beta chain) is shown here with its context. TCRdb's table, derived via immunoSEQ multiplex PCR, lists solely in-frame clones and lacks some. Of around 90,000 clones listed, 87% are singletons. The sample comes from a study of blood T cell repertoires in COVID-19. Study as a whole: PBMCs, B-cell-depleted T cells, or T cells provided the cDNA or gDNA that made up the material.

Germline CDR1 SGHRS, CDR2 YFSETQ. The trim removed 3 bases at V and 7 bases at J, leaving 15 bases unmatched. The CDR3 runs to 16 residues. The clonotype comes from a male donor with acute or convalescent COVID-19. The V call is TRBV5-1, the J call TRBJ2-7; 8 nucleotides agree with TRBD2. The sequencing sample was made of peripheral blood. CDR3 bases: TGCGCCAGCAGCTCGGGGGATGGGACTAGGTGGCGGGAGCAGTACTTC. Its translation: CASSSGDGTRWREQYF.